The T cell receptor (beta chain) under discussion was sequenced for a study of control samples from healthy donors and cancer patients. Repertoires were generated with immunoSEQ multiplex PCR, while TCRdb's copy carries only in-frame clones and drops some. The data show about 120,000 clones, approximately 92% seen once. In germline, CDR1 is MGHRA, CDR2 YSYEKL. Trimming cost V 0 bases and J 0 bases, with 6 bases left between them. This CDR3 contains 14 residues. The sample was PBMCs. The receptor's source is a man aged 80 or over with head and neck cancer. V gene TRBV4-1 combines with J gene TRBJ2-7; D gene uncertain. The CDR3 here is CASSQEYSSYEQYF. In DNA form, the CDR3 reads TGCGCCAGCAGCCAAGAATACAGCTCCTACGAGCAGTACTTC.